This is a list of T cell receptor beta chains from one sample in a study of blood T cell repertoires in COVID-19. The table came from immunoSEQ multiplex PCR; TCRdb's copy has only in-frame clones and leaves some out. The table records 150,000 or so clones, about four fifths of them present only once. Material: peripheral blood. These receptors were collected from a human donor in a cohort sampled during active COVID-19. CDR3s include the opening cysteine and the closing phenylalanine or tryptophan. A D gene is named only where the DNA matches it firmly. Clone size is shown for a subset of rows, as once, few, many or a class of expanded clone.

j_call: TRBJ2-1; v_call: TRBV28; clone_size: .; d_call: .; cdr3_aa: CASSFGGLLGEQFF; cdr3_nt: TGTGCCAGCAGTTTTGGGGGACTTTTGGGGGAGCAGTTCTTC
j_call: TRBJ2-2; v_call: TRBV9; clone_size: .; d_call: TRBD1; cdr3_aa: CASSVGGGGTGELFF; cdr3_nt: TGTGCCAGCAGCGTAGGAGGGGGCGGCACCGGGGAGCTGTTTTTT
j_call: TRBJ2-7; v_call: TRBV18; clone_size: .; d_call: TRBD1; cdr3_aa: CASSPETGDKYEQYF; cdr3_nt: TGTGCCAGCTCACCAGAGACAGGGGACAAGTACGAGCAGTACTTC
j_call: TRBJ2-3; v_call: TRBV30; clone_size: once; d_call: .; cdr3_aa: CAWSMGHLSTDTQYF; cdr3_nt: TGTGCCTGGAGTATGGGACACCTCTCCACAGATACGCAGTATTTT
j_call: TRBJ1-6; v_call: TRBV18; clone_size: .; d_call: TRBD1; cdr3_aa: CASSPGGGQVLHF; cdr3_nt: TGTGCCAGCTCACCAGGAGGGGGACAGGTCCTCCACTTT
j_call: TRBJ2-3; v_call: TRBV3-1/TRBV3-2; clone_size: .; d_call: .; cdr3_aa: CASSQEGRIADTQYF; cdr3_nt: TGTGCCAGCAGCCAAGAGGGGCGTATAGCAGATACGCAGTATTTT
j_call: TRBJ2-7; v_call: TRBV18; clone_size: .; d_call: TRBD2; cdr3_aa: CASSPTLADEQYF; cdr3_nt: TGTGCCAGCTCCCCGACCCTAGCGGACGAGCAGTACTTC
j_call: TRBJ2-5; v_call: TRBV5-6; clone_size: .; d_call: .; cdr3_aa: CASSRRFQETQYF; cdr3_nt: TGTGCCAGCAGCCGGAGGTTCCAAGAGACCCAGTACTTC
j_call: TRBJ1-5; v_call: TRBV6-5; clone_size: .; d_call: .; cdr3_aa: CASRPDRRGNQPQHF; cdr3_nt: TGTGCCAGCAGACCCGACAGACGCGGCAATCAGCCCCAGCATTTT
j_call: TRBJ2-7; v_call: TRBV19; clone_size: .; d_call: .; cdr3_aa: CASNPGLLGKGEQYF; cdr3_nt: TGTGCCAGTAACCCGGGACTCCTTGGTAAGGGGGAGCAGTACTTC
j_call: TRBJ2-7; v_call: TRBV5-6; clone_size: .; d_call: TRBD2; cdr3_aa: CASSPGTSGRTQYF; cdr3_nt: TGTGCCAGCAGCCCGGGGACTAGCGGGAGGACGCAGTACTTC
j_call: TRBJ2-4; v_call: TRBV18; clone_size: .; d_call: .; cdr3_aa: CASSPPLAGENIQYF; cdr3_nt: TGTGCCAGCTCACCACCTCTCGCAGGGGAAAACATTCAGTACTTC